The 28 T cell receptor beta chains reported below all come from one sample, sequenced in a study of shared clonotypes between healthy human individuals. Assay: immunoSEQ multiplex PCR; the TCRdb copy retains only in-frame clones and omits some. The sample consists of 1,500,000 or so clones, approximately 96% of them appearing once. Sequenced material: naive CD4+ T cells sorted from blood. Subset described: CD45RA+ positively selected. The receptors here all came from a man aged 25 to 45 in good health.

The rearrangement joins TRBV19 to TRBJ2-7; no clear D. Trimming took off 0 bases at V and 3 bases at J, with 12 bases between the two ends. CDR3 length: 15 residues. CDR1 and CDR2 from the germline V gene are LNHDA and SQIVND (reference sequence). CDR3 nucleotides: TGTGCCAGTAGTATAGATCTCGCGCTCGTCTACGAGCAGTACTTC. Translated: CASSIDLALVYEQYF.

This clone was seen a single time. The chain combines TRBV6-5 with TRBJ2-1; 7 bases are a match to TRBD2. CDR1 and CDR2 from the germline V gene are MNHEY and SVGAGI. Losses at the gene ends were 6 bases for V and 4 bases for J; bases not matched to a gene: 6. The CDR3 spans 14 residues. The CDR3 sequence: CASRESGKYNEQFF. The DNA for the CDR3 is TGTGCCAGCAGAGAGAGCGGGAAGTACAATGAGCAGTTCTTC.

The chain has TRBV7-8 and TRBJ2-7; TRBD2 matches 7 bases. The germline V gene has CDR1 SGHVS and CDR2 FQNEAQ. Trimming removed 5 bases from V and 3 bases from J; junction bases left unmatched: 10. The CDR3 extends over 15 amino acids. Written as DNA, the CDR3 is TGTGCCAGCAGCACCCTCGGGCTAGCGGACTACGAGCAGTACTTC. Protein product: CASSTLGLADYEQYF.

The J gene is TRBJ2-3, the V gene TRBV5-1, with TRBD1 as a possible D gene (6 bases). This CDR3 comprises 15 residues. Per the germline V gene, CDR1 is SGHRS and CDR2 is YFSETQ. V dropped 4 bases and J dropped 5 bases, with 17 bases sitting between them. The DNA of the CDR3 is TGCGCCAGCAGCCTACAGGGATTTGGCGGAGATACGCAGTATTTT. As protein: CASSLQGFGGDTQYF. Full variable domain (remainder filled in from reference TRBV5-1 and TRBJ2-3): KAGVTQTPRYLIKTRGQQVTLSCSPISGHRSVSWYQQTPGQGLQFLFEYFSETQRNKGNFPGRFSGRQFSNSRSEMNVSTLELGDSALYLCASSLQGFGGDTQYFGPGTRLTVL.

The V call is TRBV19, the J call TRBJ2-2, with 7 positions matching TRBD1. Germline-derived CDR1 and CDR2 are LNHDA and SQIVND (reference sequence). This CDR3 has 14 residues. V gave up 6 bases and J gave up 1 base; unmatched junction bases: 2. The CDR3 sequence is CASRRQGNTGELFF. Here the CDR3 DNA reads TGTGCCAGTAGGAGACAGGGGAACACCGGGGAGCTGTTTTTT.

The chain couples TRBV27 to TRBJ2-3; 7 bases are a match to TRBD2. Germline V gives CDR1 MNHEY, CDR2 SMNVEV (reference sequence). The CDR3 is 17 residues long. The trim removed 5 bases at V and 3 bases at J, leaving 14 bases unmatched. The CDR3 here is CASSGFALRGGTDTQYF. In DNA form, the CDR3 reads TGTGCCAGCAGTGGGTTTGCGTTACGCGGGGGTACAGATACGCAGTATTTT.

The rearrangement joins TRBV18 to TRBJ2-5; 10 nucleotides align to TRBD1. Germline-derived CDR1 and CDR2 are KGHSH and LQKENI. The CDR3 sequence is 17 residues long. V gave up 1 base and J gave up 1 base; unmatched junction bases: 6. In DNA, the CDR3 is TGTGCCAGCTCACCACTCTCGACAGGGGGCTTCCAAGAGACCCAGTACTTC. Amino acids: CASSPLSTGGFQETQYF.

The rearrangement links TRBV5-1 to TRBJ2-7; 14 bases agree with TRBD2. Germline loops: CDR1 SGHRS, CDR2 YFSETQ. V was pared by 3 bases and J by 7 bases, with 15 bases of the junction left unmatched. This CDR3 has 18 residues. The CDR3 sequence: CASSSYNRLAGGEYEQYF. The CDR3 coding sequence is TGCGCCAGCAGCTCCTACAACAGACTAGCGGGAGGGGAGTATGAGCAGTACTTC.

The V call is TRBV5-1, the J call TRBJ1-2, with 8 positions matching TRBD1. The V gene end was trimmed by 4 bases and the J gene end by 4 bases; junction bases not matched to a gene: 9. Germline V gene data show CDR1 as SGHRS and CDR2 as YFSETQ. CDR3 length equals 15 residues. Written as DNA, the CDR3 is TGCGCCAGCAGCGGATCGACAGGGGTAACCTATGGCTACACCTTC. It codes for CASSGSTGVTYGYTF.

This clone appeared once. The V and J genes are TRBV18 and TRBJ2-1; D tentatively reads TRBD1 or TRBD2 (5 bases each). The V gene's germline CDR1 is KGHSH and CDR2 LQKENI. This CDR3 region has 16 residues. Trimming stripped 3 bases from V and 4 bases from J, with 16 bases between. CDR3 nucleotide sequence: TGTGCCAGCTCACCCACCGGGACGGTGATATACAATGAGCAGTTCTTC. It encodes CASSPTGTVIYNEQFF.

The chain carries TRBV18 and TRBJ2-3; 13 bases map to TRBD2. Germline V gives CDR1 KGHSH, CDR2 LQKENI. The ends lost 2 bases at V and 3 bases at J; junction bases unmatched: 14. The CDR3 runs to 20 residues. CDR3 nucleotide sequence: TGTGCCAGCTCACCAACGGGACTAGCGGGAACTCCTATGGGGACAGATACGCAGTATTTT. Translating it yields CASSPTGLAGTPMGTDTQYF. Supplemented by reference TRBV18 and TRBJ2-3, the full variable domain reads NAGVMQNPRHLVRRRGQEARLRCSPMKGHSHVYWYRQLPEEGLKFMVYLQKENIIDESGMPKERFSAEFPKEGPSILRIQQVVRGDSAAYFCASSPTGLAGTPMGTDTQYFGPGTRLTVL.

V and J are TRBV11-2 and TRBJ2-5, with D possibly matching TRBD2 (6 bases). CDR1 and CDR2 from the germline V gene are SGHAT and FQNNGV. With 5 bases removed from V and 0 bases from J, the gap between germline ends came to 13 bases. CDR3 size: 15 residues. The chain's CDR3 is CASSKAGKYQETQYF. CDR3 coding DNA: TGTGCCAGCAGCAAGGCGGGGAAGTACCAAGAGACCCAGTACTTC.

With respect to this clone: Other DNA sequences within the sample encode an identical CDR3. The chain joins TRBV5-1 to TRBJ1-1; 7 nucleotides align to TRBD1. The CDR3 consists of 14 residues. Trimming took 5 bases from V and 0 from J; bases not matched to a gene: 4. CDR1 is SGHRS, CDR2 YFSETQ, per germline. CDR3 bases: TGCGCCAGCAGTTGGGGACAGATGAACACTGAAGCTTTCTTT. Protein sequence: CASSWGQMNTEAFF. The entire variable domain, with the rest obtained from reference TRBV5-1 and TRBJ1-1, is as follows: KAGVTQTPRYLIKTRGQQVTLSCSPISGHRSVSWYQQTPGQGLQFLFEYFSETQRNKGNFPGRFSGRQFSNSRSEMNVSTLELGDSALYLCASSWGQMNTEAFFGQGTRLTVV.

The chain joins TRBV5-1 to TRBJ2-2, with 10 bases lining up with TRBD1. The CDR3 sequence is 16 residues long. The germline CDR1 and CDR2 sequences are SGHRS and YFSETQ. Trimming cost V 0 bases and J 6 bases; bases outside gene matches: 5. CDR3 sequence reads: CASSLADRGISGELFF. The DNA for the CDR3 is TGCGCCAGCAGCTTGGCGGACAGGGGGATCTCCGGGGAGCTGTTTTTT.

The chain has TRBV28 and TRBJ2-5; 7 nucleotides match TRBD2. With V trimmed by 7 bases and J by 4 bases, 9 bases remained unmatched. CDR3 size: 14 residues. Germline values: CDR1 MDHEN, CDR2 SYDVKM. Here the CDR3 reads CASTREGRGETQYF. DNA for the CDR3: TGTGCCAGCACCAGGGAGGGTAGGGGAGAGACCCAGTACTTC.

The chain couples TRBV11-1 to TRBJ1-2, with D unresolved. V was cut by 4 bases and J by 4 bases, with 13 bases left in between. CDR3 length: 14 amino acids. CDR1 and CDR2 from the germline V gene are SGHAT and FQDESV (reference sequence). In DNA form, the CDR3 reads TGTGCCAGCAGCTCACTTAGTGAACTCTATGGCTACACCTTC. This gives the protein CASSSLSELYGYTF.

The chain is built from TRBV18 and TRBJ2-5; D is undetermined. CDR3 size: 12 residues. Germline V gene sequence: CDR1 KGHSH, CDR2 LQKENI. Trimming left V 5 bases short and J 2 bases short, with 6 bases between. CDR3 loop: CASSNAQETQYF. The CDR3 DNA is TGTGCCAGCTCAAATGCTCAAGAGACCCAGTACTTC.

The count of this clone is one. V and J are TRBV7-2 and TRBJ2-4, with TRBD2 matching 14 bases. The CDR3 covers 19 residues. Per the germline V gene, CDR1 is SGHTA and CDR2 is FQGNSA. The V gene end was trimmed by 5 bases and the J gene end by 0 bases; junction bases not matched to a gene: 9. CDR3 region: CASSLGLAGGQLAKNIQYF. For the CDR3, the DNA is TGTGCCAGCAGCCTTGGACTAGCGGGAGGACAACTAGCCAAAAACATTCAGTACTTC. The variable domain in full, with the rest retrieved from reference TRBV7-2 and TRBJ2-4, is GAGVSQSPSNKVTEKGKDVELRCDPISGHTALYWYRQSLGQGLEFLIYFQGNSAPDKSGLPSDRFSAERTGGSVSTLTIQRTQQEDSAVYLCASSLGLAGGQLAKNIQYFGAGTRLSVL.

The CDR3 loop reads CASSLSLLAGEVNNEQFF. CDR3 nucleotides: TGTGCCAGCAGCTTGAGTCTACTAGCGGGAGAAGTAAACAATGAGCAGTTCTTC. The V call is TRBV5-4, the J call TRBJ2-1, with 11 nucleotides matching TRBD2. The CDR3 is made up of 18 amino acids. Looked up from germline, CDR1 is SGHNT and CDR2 is YYREEE (reference sequence). V lost 1 base, J lost 5 bases, and 11 bases stayed unmatched.

Turning to this clone: The identical CDR3 is also encoded by other nucleotide sequences in the sample. The chain joins TRBV29-1 to TRBJ2-5; no definite D call. The CDR3 sequence is 12 residues long. Per the germline V gene, CDR1 is SQVTM and CDR2 is ANQGSEA. The V gene lost 5 bases and the J gene lost 2 bases, with 9 bases spanning the gap. CDR3 DNA sequence: TGCAGCGTTTCTTTAGTGCAAGAGACCCAGTACTTC. Amino acid sequence: CSVSLVQETQYF. The whole variable domain, remainder taken from reference TRBV29-1 and TRBJ2-5, is SAVISQKPSRDICQRGTSLTIQCQVDSQVTMMFWYRQQPGQSLTLIATANQGSEATYESGFVIDKFPISRPNLTFSTLTVSNMSPEDSSIYLCSVSLVQETQYFGPGTRLLVL.

The chain joins TRBV7-6 to TRBJ2-2; D gene unclear. The CDR3 runs to 16 residues. Germline CDR1 reads SGHVS; CDR2 reads FNYEAQ. Trimming cost V 1 base and J 0 bases, with 9 bases left between them. CDR3 bases: TGTGCCAGCAGCTTAGGGGCAGTCGCGAACACCGGGGAGCTGTTTTTT. Amino acid sequence: CASSLGAVANTGELFF.

The V gene is TRBV7-9, the J gene TRBJ1-2; D unresolved. Trimming removed 1 base at V and 2 bases at J, with 11 bases between. There are 15 residues in the CDR3. Per germline, CDR1 SEHNR and CDR2 FQNEAQ (reference sequence). The chain's CDR3 is CASSLGSAGNYGYTF. The DNA of the CDR3 is TGTGCCAGCAGCTTAGGGTCCGCGGGGAACTATGGCTACACCTTC.

The CDR3 DNA reads as TGCAGCGTTGGCAAGGGGGCCCACGAGCAGTACTTC. Protein sequence: CSVGKGAHEQYF. This rearrangement joins TRBV29-1 to TRBJ2-7, with 7 bases that match TRBD1. Germline CDR1 is SQVTM and CDR2 is ANQGSEA. The CDR3 length is 12 residues. Unmatched junction bases numbered 5, after V lost 4 bases and J lost 5 bases.

The V and J genes are TRBV6-6 and TRBJ1-2; possibly TRBD1 for D (5 bases). This CDR3 region has 14 residues. Germline V gene lookup returns CDR1 MNHNY and CDR2 SVGAGI (reference sequence). Trimming removed 5 bases from V and 7 bases from J, with 17 bases in between. CDR3 sequence reads: CASSPTGLMLGYTF. CDR3 DNA sequence: TGTGCCAGCAGTCCCACGGGACTAATGCTTGGCTACACCTTC.

The chain uses TRBV6-6 and TRBJ1-1; unclear D gene. The CDR3 totals 13 residues. Germline loops: CDR1 MNHNY, CDR2 SVGAGI (reference sequence). Deletions cut 6 bases from V and 3 bases from J, with 11 bases between. The DNA for the CDR3 is TGTGCCAGCAGCCAGGACGGATACACTGAAGCTTTCTTT. Encoded protein: CASSQDGYTEAFF.

The rearrangement uses TRBV30 and TRBJ1-4; D unresolved. The CDR3 contains 13 residues. CDR1 GTSNPN and CDR2 SVGIG come from the germline V gene (reference sequence). V lost 0 bases and J lost 3, with 5 bases in between. This chain's CDR3 is CAWSVRANEKLFF. The CDR3 nucleotides are TGTGCCTGGAGTGTTAGGGCTAATGAAAAACTGTTTTTT.

V usage is TRBV6-6 and J usage is TRBJ1-5, with 10 nucleotides matching TRBD1. The CDR3 extends over 14 amino acids. Per the germline V gene, CDR1 is MNHNY and CDR2 is SVGAGI (reference sequence). Trimming took 2 bases from V and 7 from J; bases not matched to a gene: 2. Here the CDR3 DNA reads TGTGCCAGCAGTTACGGGGACAGGGGACAGCCCCAGCATTTT. Residues: CASSYGDRGQPQHF.

The rearrangement joins TRBV2 to TRBJ2-3, with TRBD2 matching over 8 bases. This CDR3 spans 13 amino acids. The V segment lost 6 bases and the J segment 3 bases; nucleotides outside the gene matches: 2. Per germline, CDR1 SNHLY and CDR2 FYNNEI. CDR3 in amino acids: CASRAGVTDTQYF. CDR3 coding DNA: TGTGCCAGCAGAGCGGGAGTGACAGATACGCAGTATTTT.